This is a list of T cell receptor beta chains from one sample in a study of vaccination and CD4 T cells after COVID-19. MiXCR, applied by TCRdb to the PCR reads, yields one record per CDR3 protein. Of about 5,000 distinct CDR3 sequences in the sample, about 57% were seen once. These receptors lack a known antigen. Sequencing was performed on CD4+ T cells from blood, cultured in vitro. All receptors come from a human donor who had recovered from COVID-19. CDR3s include the opening cysteine and the closing phenylalanine or tryptophan. The D gene is left open where the match is weak. Clone size appears in some rows only: once, few, many, or a class for an expanded clone.

CDR3 length	V gene	clone size	D gene	J gene	CDR3 DNA	CDR3 protein
14	TRBV7-3	-	-	TRBJ1-2	TGTGCCAGCAGCTTAAATGGACAGAGCTATGGCTACACCTTC	CASSLNGQSYGYTF
13	TRBV7-9	-	TRBD1	TRBJ1-2	TGTGCCAGCGGAGGCTCAGGGGGCCCTGGCTACACCTTC	CASGGSGGPGYTF
11	TRBV2	-	-	TRBJ1-2	TGTGCCAGCTACCAGGGGAATGGCTACACCTTC	CASYQGNGYTF
16	TRBV7-6	-	TRBD2	TRBJ2-5	TGTGCCAGCAGCTTAGGTGTGGCGGGGGGGCAGGAGACCCAGTATTTC	CASSLGVAGGQETQYF
14	TRBV7-8	medium-sized	-	TRBJ1-1	TGTGCCAGCCTGAAGACAGTAATGAACACTGAAGCTTTCTTT	CASLKTVMNTEAFF
14	TRBV7-2	-	-	TRBJ2-1	TGTGCCAGCAGCGCCTACTCACTTGAGGGTGAGCAGTTCTTC	CASSAYSLEGEQFF
12	TRBV7-9	-	-	TRBJ2-7	TGTGCCAGCAGCCCCACAGCCTACGAGCAGTACTTC	CASSPTAYEQYF
13	TRBV6-4	-	TRBD1	TRBJ1-6	TGTGCCAGCAGACAGGGGGCCTATTCACCCCTCCACTTT	CASRQGAYSPLHF
11	TRBV7-9	few	TRBD1	TRBJ1-1	TGTGCCAGCAGCTTGGGGACAGGAGCTTTCTTT	CASSLGTGAFF
13	TRBV20-1	-	-	TRBJ2-3	TGCAGTGTAGGTTGGGGTCCGGCAGATACGCAGTATTTT	CSVGWGPADTQYF
13	TRBV28	-	-	TRBJ1-2	TGTGCCAGCAGTTTCCCAGCTAACTATGGCTACACCTTC	CASSFPANYGYTF
13	TRBV20-1	once	-	TRBJ2-7	TGCAGTGCTAGAACGGGGGGCCCTTACGAGCAGTACTTC	CSARTGGPYEQYF
15	TRBV20-1	medium-sized	-	TRBJ1-1	TGCAGTGCTAGTTTCCCCGGAGTTATGAACACTGAAGCTTTCTTT	CSASFPGVMNTEAFF
14	TRBV28	-	-	TRBJ1-1	TGTGCCAGCAGTTCGCCAGGGAGGTACACTGAAGCTTTCTTT	CASSSPGRYTEAFF
15	TRBV7-2	-	-	TRBJ2-7	TGTGCCAGCAGCACGCAGACAGGTTCCTCCTACGAGCAGTACTTC	CASSTQTGSSYEQYF
13	TRBV10-1	-	TRBD1	TRBJ1-1	TGCGCCAGCAGTCGACAGGGGGGTACTGAAGCTTTCTTT	CASSRQGGTEAFF
13	TRBV20-1	-	TRBD1	TRBJ2-7	TGCAGTCCCTCCGGACAGGCCGACTACGAGCAGTACTTC	CSPSGQADYEQYF
13	TRBV20-1	-	-	TRBJ1-2	TGCAGTGCTCCGAAGGACGGATCCTATGGCTACACCTTC	CSAPKDGSYGYTF
13	TRBV20-1	few	TRBD1	TRBJ1-2	TGCAGTGCTTGGGGACAGGGGGCCCATGGCTACACCTTC	CSAWGQGAHGYTF
17	TRBV5-1	-	TRBD2	TRBJ2-5	TGCGCCAGCAGCTTTGACTTAGCGGGGGGCCGTCAAGAGACCCAGTACTTC	CASSFDLAGGRQETQYF
13	TRBV20-1	-	-	TRBJ1-2	TGCAGTGCTAGGGCAGGGTCTAACTATGGCTACACCTTC	CSARAGSNYGYTF
13	TRBV7-2	few	TRBD2	TRBJ2-5	TGTGCCAGCAGGGGAGGGATTCAAGAGACCCAGTACTTC	CASRGGIQETQYF
13	TRBV6-1	few	-	TRBJ2-5	TGTGCCAGCACCAAGAGGGAACAAGAGACCCAGTACTTC	CASTKREQETQYF
15	TRBV4-2	-	TRBD1	TRBJ1-5	TGTGCCAGCAGCCAACAGCGACAGGGGGATCAGCCCCAGCATTTT	CASSQQRQGDQPQHF
13	TRBV6-2/TRBV6-3	-	TRBD1	TRBJ1-5	TGTGCCAGCACTAGACAGGGTACCCGGCCCCAGCATTTT	CASTRQGTRPQHF
12	TRBV7-2	-	-	TRBJ1-2	TGTGCCAGCAGCGAAACAGGGTATGGCTACACCTTC	CASSETGYGYTF
12	TRBV29-1	-	-	TRBJ1-2	TGCAGCGCCGGACACGCTAACTATGGCTACACCTTC	CSAGHANYGYTF
15	TRBV6-1	-	TRBD2	TRBJ2-7	TGTGCCAGCAGTGAATTGGCTAGCGGGCGCTACGAGCAGTACTTC	CASSELASGRYEQYF
13	TRBV6-1	-	-	TRBJ1-2	TGTGCCAGCAGGACAGGCTTGACAGTTGACTACACCTTC	CASRTGLTVDYTF
15	TRBV15	-	-	TRBJ2-5	TGTGCCACCTCGGTTAGTCCCACCTCGGTGGAGACCCAGTACTTC	CATSVSPTSVETQYF
13	TRBV20-1	-	TRBD2	TRBJ2-7	TGCAGCGAGGGAAGCGGGGGGGCCCACGAGCAGTACTTC	CSEGSGGAHEQYF
15	TRBV20-1	-	TRBD1	TRBJ1-5	TGCAGTGCTAGCAAAGGACAGGGGAGCAATCAGCCCCAGCATTTT	CSASKGQGSNQPQHF
12	TRBV6-5	hyperexpanded	-	TRBJ1-2	-	CASSSSRTSYTF
13	TRBV5-5	-	TRBD1	TRBJ2-5	TGTGCCAGCAGCTTCGGACAGGGGGAGACCCAGTACTTC	CASSFGQGETQYF
13	TRBV20-1	-	-	TRBJ1-1	TGCAGTGCCCTTGGCAGGCGGAACACTGAAGCTTTCTTT	CSALGRRNTEAFF
15	TRBV7-2	-	-	TRBJ1-2	TGTGCCAGCAGCTTAGTGGGCCTCGCTAACTATGGCTACACCTTC	CASSLVGLANYGYTF